This T cell receptor beta chain was observed in a study of prognosis after radiotherapy for stage I lung cancer. About the study: There were 15 or so patients with newly diagnosed primary stage I lung tumors and a handful of patients with oligometastatic NSCLC after surgical resection of the primary tumor. Radiotherapy was followed by distant metastases in several patients, which appeared at a median of around 7 months; 15 patients showed no significant progression. For radiotherapy, patients got SBRT split into 3 to 5 fractions, giving a biologically effective dose of at least 100 Gy.

Each of two time points yielded about 6 milliliters of peripheral venous blood. V lost 2 bases, J lost 4 bases, and 7 bases stayed unmatched. The germline V gene encodes CDR1 LNHDA and CDR2 SQIVND (reference sequence). The CDR3 loop spans 16 amino acids. The authors amplified TCR beta CDR3 from genomic DNA using two-round multiplex PCR. Gene-specific TRBV and TRBJ primers were used in PCR round one. TCRdb recomputed calls from the multiplex PCR reads with MiXCR, one row per CDR3 protein. The sample includes under 50,000 distinct CDR3 sequences, approximately 25% of them seen just once. This clonotype was observed at least ten times.

This receptor was obtained from a donor over 45 with non-small cell lung cancer. The sequences come from PBMCs, collected before or after stereotactic body radiation therapy (not recorded which). The chain links TRBV19 to TRBJ2-7; 11 bases agree with TRBD2. Here the CDR3 DNA reads TGTGCCAGTAGTATACAACTAGCGGGAGCAAAGTACGAGCAGTACTTC. This encodes CASSIQLAGAKYEQYF.